The 11 T cell receptor beta chains reported below all come from one sample, sequenced in a study of blood T cell repertoires in COVID-19. Libraries were prepared by immunoSEQ multiplex PCR; TCRdb keeps only in-frame clonotypes and omits some of them. Of 150,000 to 200,000 clones listed, 90% to 95% are singletons. Sample: peripheral blood. These receptors were collected from a woman between 55 and 75 years old with COVID-19, enrolled during active disease.

The chain couples TRBV15 to TRBJ1-2, with 10 bases aligning to TRBD1. The CDR3 sequence is 18 residues long. V shed 0 bases, J shed 1 base, and the junction held 8 bases outside the gene matches. Germline V gene data show CDR1 as LNHNV and CDR2 as YYDKDF (reference sequence). The CDR3 DNA is TGTGCCACCAGCAGAGATTTAGGGACAGGGGCTAATAACTATGGCTACACCTTC. Its translation: CATSRDLGTGANNYGYTF.

The CDR3 DNA is TGTGCCAGCAGCTCCCAAGGCATTATCCCCCAGGACGAGCAGTACTTC. Translating it yields CASSSQGIIPQDEQYF. The chain links TRBV5-4 to TRBJ2-7; D ambiguous. The V and J ends lost 3 bases and 5 bases respectively, with 21 bases between them. Germline V gene data show CDR1 as SGHNT and CDR2 as YYREEE (reference sequence). The length of the CDR3 is 16 residues. Full variable domain (rest looked up from reference TRBV5-4 and TRBJ2-7): ETGVTQSPTHLIKTRGQQVTLRCSSQSGHNTVSWYQQALGQGPQFIFQYYREEENGRGNFPPRFSGLQFPNYSSELNVNALELDDSALYLCASSSQGIIPQDEQYFGPGTRLTVT.

This chain joins TRBV7-2 and TRBJ1-2, with D uncertain. The CDR3 extends over 15 amino acids. Germline CDR1 SGHTA, CDR2 FQGNSA. The germline V and J ends were trimmed by 3 bases and 7 bases, with 18 bases remaining between them. CDR3 DNA: TGTGCCAGCAGCTTCCTTACCGGCGCGGGATCTGGCTACACCTTC. Translation: CASSFLTGAGSGYTF.

The chain carries TRBV10-3 and TRBJ1-1, with a weak D call TRBD1 (5 bases). CDR3 size: 13 residues. CDR1 ENHRY and CDR2 SYGVKD come from the germline V gene. Trimming took off 2 bases at V and 8 bases at J, with 12 bases between the two ends. The CDR3 DNA reads as TGTGCCATCAGTGAGAGACAGAGAGAAGAAGCTTTCTTT. Translating it yields CAISERQREEAFF.

The rearrangement uses TRBV15 and TRBJ1-5; 7 bases match TRBD1. Trimming cost V 3 bases and J 4 bases; bases outside gene matches: 3. Per the germline V gene, CDR1 is LNHNV and CDR2 is YYDKDF (reference sequence). This CDR3 region has 14 residues. The CDR3 DNA reads as TGTGCCACCAGCAGTCCACAGGGGAATCAGCCCCAGCATTTT. Amino acid sequence: CATSSPQGNQPQHF.

Here the CDR3 DNA reads TGTGCCAGCAGCCAAGAACCCCGACTAGCGGGGTACAATGAGCAGTTCTTC. Residues: CASSQEPRLAGYNEQFF. This chain links TRBV4-2 with TRBJ2-1; the match to TRBD2 covers 11 bases. The CDR3 spans 17 residues. V was clipped by 0 bases and J by 4 bases; unmatched bases: 5. Germline V gene data show CDR1 as LGHNA and CDR2 as YNFKEQ.

CDR3: CAISRDRVTNYGYTF. Written as DNA, the CDR3 is TGTGCCATCAGTAGGGACAGGGTAACTAACTATGGCTACACCTTC. This rearrangement joins TRBV10-3 to TRBJ1-2; 9 bases are shared with TRBD1. Germline CDR1 ENHRY, CDR2 SYGVKD. V lost 5 bases to trimming and J lost 0 bases; unmatched junction nucleotides: 4. The CDR3 is 15 residues long.

The chain joins TRBV4-1 to TRBJ2-1; the match to TRBD1 covers 7 bases. CDR1 and CDR2 from the germline V gene are MGHRA and YSYEKL. The V gene end was trimmed by 4 bases and the J gene end by 7 bases; junction bases not matched to a gene: 1. This CDR3 has 12 amino acids. CDR3 region: CASSPTGNEQFF. CDR3 DNA: TGCGCCAGCAGCCCGACAGGGAATGAGCAGTTCTTC.

This clone was counted a single time. The V call is TRBV3-1 (or the pseudogene TRBV3-2), the J call TRBJ2-1; maybe TRBD2 (5 bases). V gave up 2 bases and J gave up 9 bases, with 8 bases separating them. Germline lookup yields CDR1 LGHDT and CDR2 YNNKEL (reference sequence). This CDR3 spans 12 amino acids. The CDR3 DNA sequence: TGTGCCAGCAGCCAATCAGGAGGTGAGCAGTTCTTC. Amino acids: CASSQSGGEQFF.

The V gene is TRBV7-9, the J gene TRBJ2-1, with 11 bases identical to TRBD2. The CDR3 covers 15 residues. The J segment lost 9 bases and the V segment lost 3 bases, leaving 7 bases of the junction unmatched. CDR1 and CDR2 (germline): SEHNR, FQNEAQ (reference sequence). The CDR3 sequence is CASSFPSGGHTEQFF. The CDR3 region has the DNA TGTGCCAGCAGCTTTCCTAGCGGGGGGCATACTGAGCAGTTCTTC.

The V call is TRBV18, the J call TRBJ2-3; D gene uncertain. This CDR3 region has 11 residues. Trimming took 4 bases from V and 3 from J, leaving 2 bases between them. Germline V gene data show CDR1 as KGHSH and CDR2 as LQKENI. The CDR3 loop reads CASSLTDTQYF. The CDR3, as DNA: TGTGCCAGCTCACTAACAGATACGCAGTATTTT.